This entry lists 15 T cell receptor beta chains sequenced from one sample in a study of memory CD4+ T cells and cytomegalovirus serostatus. Profiled with immunoSEQ multiplex PCR; TCRdb holds only in-frame clones, not every one. The data contain 40,000 to 55,000 clones, approximately 80% of them singletons. Single viable CD3+CD4+CD8-CD45RO+ cells were sorted as the memory CD4+ T cells. Input material: memory CD4+ T cells from blood. These receptors came from an adult in good health and CMV-seronegative.

This chain uses TRBV2 with TRBJ1-2; 7 nucleotides align to TRBD1. V lost 5 bases to trimming and J lost 7 bases; unmatched junction nucleotides: 7. CDR1 and CDR2 (germline): SNHLY, FYNNEI. This CDR3 has 13 residues. CDR3 amino acids: CASSSDRESGYTF. CDR3 in DNA: TGTGCCAGCAGTAGCGACAGGGAGTCTGGCTACACCTTC.

The genes are TRBV2 and TRBJ1-1; 7 nucleotides align to TRBD1. Germline V gene lookup returns CDR1 SNHLY and CDR2 FYNNEI. J was trimmed by 7 bases and V by 3 bases; bases with no gene match: 5. The length of the CDR3 is 13 residues. CDR3 in DNA: TGTGCCAGCAGTGACGGGGGACAGTTTGAAGCTTTCTTT. Its protein is CASSDGGQFEAFF.

This chain links TRBV5-1 with TRBJ1-1; 10 bases match TRBD1. J was trimmed by 0 bases and V by 4 bases; bases with no gene match: 6. Germline-derived CDR1 and CDR2 are SGHRS and YFSETQ. CDR3 size: 16 residues. CDR3 amino acids: CASSPGTGAMNTEAFF. Here the CDR3 DNA reads TGCGCCAGCAGCCCCGGGACAGGGGCAATGAACACTGAAGCTTTCTTT.

CDR3 in amino acids: CASSLNYGYTF. The CDR3, as DNA: TGTGCCAGCAGTTTAAACTATGGCTACACCTTC. The J gene is TRBJ1-2, the V gene TRBV5-6; D unresolved. In germline, CDR1 is SGHDT, CDR2 YYEEEE. The CDR3 totals 11 residues. The V end was cut by 5 bases, the J end by 2 bases, with 4 bases between.

This chain uses TRBV9 with TRBJ1-1, with D unresolved. The CDR3 totals 16 residues. Germline CDR1 reads SGDLS; CDR2 reads YYNGEE. V lost 0 bases and J 5 bases, leaving 17 bases between the germline ends. The CDR3 DNA follows: TGTGCCAGCAGCGTAGCCGCACTGTCCGTGGCAACTGAAGCTTTCTTT. It translates to CASSVAALSVATEAFF.

This clone was counted a single time. The V gene is TRBV2, the J gene TRBJ2-7; TRBD2 aligns across 7 bases. This CDR3 is 14 amino acids long. Germline assignment: CDR1 SNHLY and CDR2 FYNNEI. J lost 7 bases, V lost 4 bases, and 10 bases had no gene match. The CDR3 here is CASSVGLSSREQYF. CDR3 DNA sequence: TGTGCCAGCAGTGTGGGACTATCCTCTCGGGAGCAGTACTTC. The full variable domain, rest sourced from reference TRBV2 and TRBJ2-7, is EPEVTQTPSHQVTQMGQEVILRCVPISNHLYFYWYRQILGQKVEFLVSFYNNEISEKSEIFDDQFSVERPDGSNFTLKIRSTKLEDSAMYFCASSVGLSSREQYFGPGTRLTVT.

The chain couples TRBV7-9 to TRBJ2-5; a weak D match, TRBD1 (5 bases). CDR1 and CDR2 from the germline V gene are SEHNR and FQNEAQ (reference sequence). CDR3 size: 16 residues. V lost 1 base to trimming and J lost 2 bases, with 14 bases between them. CDR3 in DNA: TGTGCCAGCAGCTTAGAGGGGCGCTCCGGTCAAGAGACCCAGTACTTC. Translation: CASSLEGRSGQETQYF.

The V call is TRBV9, the J call TRBJ1-6; possibly TRBD1 for D (6 bases). Germline CDR1 SGDLS, CDR2 YYNGEE. This CDR3 is built from 15 residues. V gave up 2 bases and J gave up 7 bases, with 13 bases separating them. The CDR3 DNA is TGTGCCAGCAGCGTTTCCGGGACACCGAATTCACCCCTCCACTTT. As protein: CASSVSGTPNSPLHF.

The chain links TRBV25-1 to TRBJ2-7; D might be TRBD1 (5 bases). Germline loops: CDR1 MGHDK, CDR2 SYGVNS. The CDR3 spans 18 residues. V was clipped by 2 bases and J by 0 bases, with 20 bases between them. CDR3 residues: CASSEKHHAGSSSYEQYF. In DNA form, the CDR3 reads TGTGCCAGCAGTGAAAAACACCACGCAGGGTCTAGCTCCTACGAGCAGTACTTC.

The sample holds a few counts of this clone. V and J are TRBV7-2 and TRBJ2-3; 8 positions match TRBD1. V lost 3 bases, J lost 2 bases, and 1 base stayed unmatched. This CDR3 has 14 residues. Germline CDR1 SGHTA, CDR2 FQGNSA. CDR3 DNA: TGTGCCAGCAGCTTGGGACAGGTCACAGATACGCAGTATTTT. It codes for CASSLGQVTDTQYF.

The chain employs TRBV7-3 and TRBJ1-1; 7 nucleotides line up with TRBD1. The CDR3 extends over 15 amino acids. Germline values: CDR1 SGHTA, CDR2 FQGTGA. V gave up 5 bases and J gave up 3 bases; unmatched junction bases: 9. The CDR3 loop is CASSPQHTGDTEAFF. The CDR3 nucleotides read TGTGCCAGCAGCCCCCAGCATACAGGGGACACTGAAGCTTTCTTT.

The rearrangement links TRBV2 to TRBJ1-1; D is uncertain. V was trimmed by 1 base and J by 3 bases, leaving 12 bases between them. Per germline, CDR1 SNHLY and CDR2 FYNNEI. There are 15 residues in the CDR3. The CDR3 DNA is TGTGCCAGCAGTGAAGAAGGAGGGATTTACACTGAAGCTTTCTTT. Its translation is CASSEEGGIYTEAFF. The entire variable domain, with the rest obtained from reference TRBV2 and TRBJ1-1, is as follows: EPEVTQTPSHQVTQMGQEVILRCVPISNHLYFYWYRQILGQKVEFLVSFYNNEISEKSEIFDDQFSVERPDGSNFTLKIRSTKLEDSAMYFCASSEEGGIYTEAFFGQGTRLTVV.

The chain carries TRBV7-6 and TRBJ2-7; D uncertain. V lost 1 base to trimming and J lost 5 bases, with 27 bases between them. There are 19 residues in the CDR3. Germline values: CDR1 SGHVS, CDR2 FNYEAQ. CDR3 sequence reads: CASSLGVISVSGVFDEQYF. The CDR3 DNA reads TGTGCCAGCAGCTTAGGGGTCATCAGTGTAAGTGGGGTCTTTGACGAGCAGTACTTC. The whole variable domain, filled in from reference TRBV7-6 and TRBJ2-7, reads GAGVSQSPRYKVTKRGQDVALRCDPISGHVSLYWYRQALGQGPEFLTYFNYEAQQDKSGLPNDRFSAERPEGSISTLTIQRTEQRDSAMYRCASSLGVISVSGVFDEQYFGPGTRLTVT.

The CDR3 sequence: CASSSGTTIYGYTF. Here the CDR3 DNA reads TGCGCCAGCAGCTCCGGGACCACAATCTATGGCTACACCTTC. The chain carries TRBV5-1 and TRBJ1-2; tentative D call: TRBD1 (5 bases). Trimming removed 3 bases at V and 4 bases at J, with 13 bases between. Germline values: CDR1 SGHRS, CDR2 YFSETQ. The CDR3 extends over 14 amino acids.

The chain joins TRBV2 to TRBJ2-7; tentative D call: TRBD1 (6 bases). The CDR3 is 12 amino acids. Deletions cut 5 bases from V and 12 bases from J, with 17 bases between. Per the germline V gene, CDR1 is SNHLY and CDR2 is FYNNEI. CDR3 nucleotides: TGTGCCAGCAGTCAGAACACAGGGCTTGGGTACTTC. It codes for CASSQNTGLGYF. Using reference TRBV2 and TRBJ2-7 for the parts outside the CDR3, the full variable domain is EPEVTQTPSHQVTQMGQEVILRCVPISNHLYFYWYRQILGQKVEFLVSFYNNEISEKSEIFDDQFSVERPDGSNFTLKIRSTKLEDSAMYFCASSQNTGLGYFGPGTRLTVT.